This record covers a single TCR beta chain. This record belongs to a study of blood T cell repertoires in COVID-19. Whole-study context: Samples of COVID-19 (acute and convalescent) were obtained from the United States, Italy and Spain. The cDNA or gDNA used as material had been derived from T cells, B-cell-depleted T cells, or PBMCs.

Seattle researchers signed up patients amid active infection and tracked them longitudinally. The ends lost 4 bases at V and 0 bases at J; junction bases unmatched: 11. The CDR3 is 18 amino acids. The authors' processing: Reference gene primer amplification yielded estimated nucleated cell counts. Assay: immunoSEQ multiplex PCR; the TCRdb copy retains only in-frame clones and omits some. The DNA was the basis for D and trimming; V, J and clone size are from that table. The sample includes roughly 84,000 clones, under 80% of them seen just once. The sequenced sample was peripheral blood. V is TRBV5-3 and J is TRBJ1-3; 9 nucleotides align to TRBD1. TRBV5-3 is treated as an ORF (open reading frame) with a function not yet certain. This TCR was sampled from a man between 60 and 70 years old with COVID-19, enrolled during active disease. CDR3 amino acids: CARSPGQGPLLSGNTIYF. The CDR3 DNA reads TGTGCCAGAAGCCCGGGACAGGGTCCCCTTCTCTCTGGAAACACCATATATTTT.